The 18 T cell receptor beta chains in this list originate from one sample, sequenced in a study of T cell responses to AZD1222 COVID-19 vaccine. Sequencing was performed with immunoSEQ multiplex PCR; in TCRdb, only in-frame clones are kept and a portion is missing. Among roughly 100,000 clones listed, 90% were seen once. The sample here was peripheral blood, taken on day 0 of AZD1222 vaccination. The receptors come from an adult in good health.

V gene TRBV7-9 combines with J gene TRBJ1-6; D not certain. Trimming took off 6 bases at V and 7 bases at J, with 7 bases between the two ends. The CDR3 has 12 residues. CDR1 and CDR2 from the germline V gene are SEHNR and FQNEAQ (reference sequence). The CDR3 DNA sequence: TGTGCCAGCAGTGAAGGAAATTCACCCCTCCACTTT. Residues: CASSEGNSPLHF.

The CDR3 is CASSLTDRDYEQYF. CDR3 nucleotide sequence: TGTGCCAGCAGCCTCACGGACCGGGACTACGAGCAGTACTTC. The V call is TRBV28, the J call TRBJ2-7; a weak D match, TRBD2 (5 bases). The germline V gene encodes CDR1 MDHEN and CDR2 SYDVKM. The CDR3 has 14 amino acids. V lost 6 bases, J lost 3 bases, and 15 bases lay in between.

V gene TRBV5-1 combines with J gene TRBJ2-1; 7 bases are shared with TRBD2. The CDR3 is made up of 15 amino acids. J was trimmed by 6 bases and V by 0 bases; bases with no gene match: 6. Germline CDR1 reads SGHRS; CDR2 reads YFSETQ. The CDR3 DNA reads TGCGCCAGCAGCTTGGCGGGAGCGGGGATCAATGAGCAGTTCTTC. Its translation is CASSLAGAGINEQFF. Full variable domain (remainder filled in from reference TRBV5-1 and TRBJ2-1): KAGVTQTPRYLIKTRGQQVTLSCSPISGHRSVSWYQQTPGQGLQFLFEYFSETQRNKGNFPGRFSGRQFSNSRSEMNVSTLELGDSALYLCASSLAGAGINEQFFGPGTRLTVL.

The V call is TRBV28, the J call TRBJ1-1, with no clear D. The CDR3 sequence is 11 residues long. The V gene's germline CDR1 is MDHEN and CDR2 SYDVKM. Deletions cut 6 bases from V and 12 bases from J, with 14 bases between. The CDR3 is CASSRQWNPFF. In DNA, the CDR3 is TGTGCCAGCAGCCGTCAGTGGAACCCTTTCTTT. Using reference TRBV28 and TRBJ1-1 for the parts outside the CDR3, the full variable domain is DVKVTQSSRYLVKRTGEKVFLECVQDMDHENMFWYRQDPGLGLRLIYFSYDVKMKEKGDIPEGYSVSREKKERFSLILESASTNQTSMYLCASSRQWNPFFGQGTRLTVV.

CDR3: CASSLVTSGGNNEQFF. The DNA of the CDR3 is TGTGCCAGCAGCTTGGTAACTAGCGGGGGCAACAATGAGCAGTTCTTC. The chain uses TRBV5-6 and TRBJ2-1; 11 bases fit TRBD2. V lost 0 bases and J lost 5; bases outside the gene matches: 4. CDR3 size: 16 residues. Germline V CDR1 and CDR2: SGHDT, YYEEEE.

The chain is built from TRBV28 and TRBJ1-1; D gene unclear. The germline gives CDR1 MDHEN, CDR2 SYDVKM. The CDR3 runs 15 residues. V gave up 5 bases and J gave up 2 bases, with 15 bases separating them. This chain's CDR3 is CASSAGFAGNTEAFF. The DNA for the CDR3 is TGTGCCAGCAGTGCGGGCTTTGCGGGAAACACTGAAGCTTTCTTT.

The gene calls are TRBV6-5 and TRBJ1-6, with TRBD1 matching over 7 bases. The V gene end was trimmed by 5 bases and the J gene end by 7 bases; junction bases not matched to a gene: 5. CDR1 is MNHEY, CDR2 SVGAGI, per germline. The CDR3 consists of 14 residues. The CDR3 loop is CASSRDRTNSPLHF. DNA for the CDR3: TGTGCCAGCAGTCGGGACAGAACGAATTCACCCCTCCACTTT.

The chain combines TRBV28 with TRBJ1-6, with a weak D call TRBD1 (5 bases). Trimming pared 6 bases from V and 11 bases from J, leaving 17 bases between. The CDR3 runs 14 residues. CDR1 is MDHEN and CDR2 is SYDVKM in the germline V gene. The CDR3 DNA reads TGTGCCAGCAGAAACGGGGGAGGGGAGCCACCCCTCCACTTT. Translated, it gives CASRNGGGEPPLHF.

V is TRBV30 and J is TRBJ1-2, with D uncertain. Germline CDR1 GTSNPN, CDR2 SVGIG (reference sequence). V lost 6 bases and J 0 bases, leaving 8 bases between the germline ends. CDR3 size: 12 residues. The CDR3 here is CACQMTNYGYTF. The CDR3 nucleotides read TGTGCCTGCCAGATGACTAACTATGGCTACACCTTC. The full variable domain, completed using reference TRBV30 and TRBJ1-2, is SQTIHQWPATLVQPVGSPLSLECTVEGTSNPNLYWYRQAAGRGLQLLFYSVGIGQISSEVPQNLSASRPQDRQFILSSKKLLLSDSGFYLCACQMTNYGYTFGSGTRLTVV.

A single count supports this clone. The V gene is TRBV24-1, the J gene TRBJ1-1; D perhaps matches TRBD1 (6 bases). Germline V gene sequence: CDR1 KGHDR, CDR2 SFDVKD. CDR3 length: 13 amino acids. V was cut by 5 bases and J by 7 bases, with 13 bases left in between. CDR3 in amino acids: CATSATGVNEAFF. In DNA form, the CDR3 reads TGTGCCACCAGTGCGACAGGAGTTAATGAAGCTTTCTTT.

The V call is TRBV5-1, the J call TRBJ2-1; D may match TRBD1 or TRBD2 (5 bases each). This CDR3 is 15 amino acids long. CDR1 and CDR2 from the germline V gene are SGHRS and YFSETQ. V was pared by 3 bases and J by 6 bases, with 16 bases between. This CDR3 reads CASSWDGSGSNEQFF. DNA of the CDR3: TGCGCCAGCAGCTGGGACGGGTCCGGTTCCAATGAGCAGTTCTTC.

The chain employs TRBV4-1 and TRBJ1-1; TRBD1 agrees at 9 bases. J was trimmed by 3 bases and V by 3 bases; bases with no gene match: 5. This CDR3 spans 15 amino acids. CDR1 and CDR2 (germline): MGHRA, YSYEKL. Here the CDR3 DNA reads TGCGCCAGCAGCCAGAGGACAGGGGAATACACTGAAGCTTTCTTT. Its protein product is CASSQRTGEYTEAFF.

The chain joins TRBV28 to TRBJ2-5, with TRBD2 matching 11 bases. This CDR3 is built from 16 residues. V trimming: 7 bases; J trimming: 2 bases; junction bases outside the gene matches: 9. Germline CDR1 is MDHEN and CDR2 is SYDVKM. The CDR3 region has the DNA TGTGCCAGCACCCTGGGACTAGCGGACTTACAAGAGACCCAGTACTTC. It specifies CASTLGLADLQETQYF.

The rearrangement joins TRBV3-1 (or the pseudogene TRBV3-2) to TRBJ1-6; perhaps TRBD1 as D (5 bases). V lost 6 bases and J lost 8, with 14 bases in between. The germline gives CDR1 LGHDT, CDR2 YNNKEL (reference sequence). The CDR3 runs 14 residues. Here the CDR3 reads CASRREAGDSPLHF. Written as DNA, the CDR3 is TGTGCCAGCAGGCGAGAGGCGGGGGATTCACCCCTCCACTTT.

The J gene is TRBJ1-1, the V gene TRBV6-5, with D unresolved. Germline assignment: CDR1 MNHEY and CDR2 SVGAGI. The CDR3 covers 14 residues. V shed 2 bases and J shed 3 bases, with 10 bases lying between them. Here the CDR3 reads CASSYRTGYTEAFF. Written as DNA, the CDR3 is TGTGCCAGCAGTTACCGGACGGGGTACACTGAAGCTTTCTTT.

The rearrangement joins TRBV5-6 to TRBJ1-2, with D uncertain. Per germline, CDR1 SGHDT and CDR2 YYEEEE. The CDR3 has 15 amino acids. The V end was cut by 0 bases, the J end by 6 bases, with 15 bases between. CDR3 sequence (DNA): TGTGCCAGCAGCTTGGGGATTTTAGGAGGACATGGCTACACCTTC. Its protein is CASSLGILGGHGYTF.

The rearrangement uses TRBV29-1 and TRBJ1-2, with 9 bases that match TRBD1. V was clipped by 0 bases and J by 4 bases; unmatched bases: 15. Germline CDR1 SQVTM, CDR2 ANQGSEA. The length of the CDR3 is 18 residues. CDR3 sequence (DNA): TGCAGCGTTGAAGAAGATCTTGTCCGGGACAGGGACAGCTATGGCTACACCTTC. This codes for CSVEEDLVRDRDSYGYTF.

Here the CDR3 DNA reads TGTGCCAGCTCACCACGGTTAAATGGCTACACCTTC. Translated, it gives CASSPRLNGYTF. The chain carries TRBV18 and TRBJ1-2; D is undetermined. V was cut by 1 base and J by 6 bases, with 6 bases left in between. Germline assignment: CDR1 KGHSH and CDR2 LQKENI. The CDR3 has 12 residues. Combining the CDR3 with reference TRBV18 and TRBJ1-2 gives the whole variable domain NAGVMQNPRHLVRRRGQEARLRCSPMKGHSHVYWYRQLPEEGLKFMVYLQKENIIDESGMPKERFSAEFPKEGPSILRIQQVVRGDSAAYFCASSPRLNGYTFGSGTRLTVV.